Given below is one T cell receptor (beta chain) in context. This sample stems from a study of somatic mutations in cytotoxic T cells in rheumatoid arthritis. Sequencing used immunoSEQ multiplex PCR; TCRdb keeps in-frame clones, though not all of them. The top ten clones hold 8% to 9.5% of a sample with over 8,500 clones, roughly four fifths of them seen once. The specimen sequenced was CD8+ T cells sorted from blood. The sequence came from a woman aged 55 to 70 with rheumatoid arthritis.

DNA of the CDR3: TGTGCCAGCAGTTCCCGGGACAGCTACACCGGGGAGCTGTTTTTT. This codes for CASSSRDSYTGELFF. This rearrangement joins TRBV27 to TRBJ2-2; TRBD1 matches 7 bases. The CDR3 consists of 15 residues. V dropped 4 bases and J dropped 3; count of bases not matched to a gene: 5. In germline, CDR1 is MNHEY, CDR2 SMNVEV (reference sequence).